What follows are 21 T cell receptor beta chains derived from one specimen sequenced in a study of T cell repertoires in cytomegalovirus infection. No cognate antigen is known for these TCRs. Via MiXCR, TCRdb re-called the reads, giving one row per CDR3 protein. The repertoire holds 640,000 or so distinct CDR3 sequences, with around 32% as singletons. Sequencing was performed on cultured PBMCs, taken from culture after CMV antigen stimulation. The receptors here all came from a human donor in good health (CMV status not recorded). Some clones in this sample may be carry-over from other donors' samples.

DNA of the CDR3: TGTGCCACCAGTGATTTTGGTAGCGGGGGAGCGAACACCGGGGAGCTGTTTTTT. Translation gives CATSDFGSGGANTGELFF. The genes are TRBV24-1 and TRBJ2-2; 9 bases are shared with TRBD2. The CDR3 is 18 amino acids. Trimming cost V 1 base and J 0 bases; bases outside gene matches: 5. Germline assignment: CDR1 KGHDR and CDR2 SFDVKD.

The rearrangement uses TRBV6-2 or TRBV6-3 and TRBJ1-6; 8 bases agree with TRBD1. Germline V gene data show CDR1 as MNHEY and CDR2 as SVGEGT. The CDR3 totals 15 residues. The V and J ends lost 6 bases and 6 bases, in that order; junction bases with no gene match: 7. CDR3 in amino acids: CASSWTGMSNSPLHF. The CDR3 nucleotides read TGTGCCAGCAGCTGGACAGGGATGAGTAATTCACCCCTCCACTTT.

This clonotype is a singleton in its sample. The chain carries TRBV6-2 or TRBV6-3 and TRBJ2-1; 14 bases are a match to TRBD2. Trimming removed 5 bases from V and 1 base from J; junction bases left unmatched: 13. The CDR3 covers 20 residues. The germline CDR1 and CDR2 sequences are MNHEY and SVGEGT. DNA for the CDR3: TGTGCCAGCAGTAACCTGGGACTAGCGGGAGTAGTGGGTTCCTACAATGAGCAGTTCTTC. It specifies CASSNLGLAGVVGSYNEQFF.

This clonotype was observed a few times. The CDR3 loop is CASSYGQGRETQYF. CDR3 nucleotides: TGCGCCAGCAGTTACGGACAGGGCCGAGAGACCCAGTACTTC. The chain recombines TRBV5-1 with TRBJ2-5, with 8 bases fitting TRBD1. With V trimmed by 5 bases and J by 4 bases, 7 bases remained unmatched. The length of the CDR3 is 14 residues. From germline, CDR1 is SGHRS and CDR2 YFSETQ.

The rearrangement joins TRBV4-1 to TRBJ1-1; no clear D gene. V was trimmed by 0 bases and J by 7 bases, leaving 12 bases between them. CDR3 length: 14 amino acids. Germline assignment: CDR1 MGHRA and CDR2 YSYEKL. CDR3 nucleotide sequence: TGCGCCAGCAGCCAAGATGGAGGAAGGGATGAAGCTTTCTTT. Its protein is CASSQDGGRDEAFF.

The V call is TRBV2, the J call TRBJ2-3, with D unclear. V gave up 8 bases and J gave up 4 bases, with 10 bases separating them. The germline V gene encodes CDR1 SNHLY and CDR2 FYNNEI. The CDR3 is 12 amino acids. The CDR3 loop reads CASRMGSDTQYF. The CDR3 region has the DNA TGTGCCAGCCGGATGGGTTCAGATACGCAGTATTTT. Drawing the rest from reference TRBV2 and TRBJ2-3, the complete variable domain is EPEVTQTPSHQVTQMGQEVILRCVPISNHLYFYWYRQILGQKVEFLVSFYNNEISEKSEIFDDQFSVERPDGSNFTLKIRSTKLEDSAMYFCASRMGSDTQYFGPGTRLTVL.

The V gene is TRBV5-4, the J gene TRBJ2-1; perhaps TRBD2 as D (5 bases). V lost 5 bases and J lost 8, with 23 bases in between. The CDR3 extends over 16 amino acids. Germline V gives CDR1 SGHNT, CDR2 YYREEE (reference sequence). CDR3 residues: CASSYPYSVARDEQFF. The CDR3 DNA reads TGTGCCAGCAGTTACCCTTATAGCGTTGCGAGAGATGAGCAGTTCTTC.

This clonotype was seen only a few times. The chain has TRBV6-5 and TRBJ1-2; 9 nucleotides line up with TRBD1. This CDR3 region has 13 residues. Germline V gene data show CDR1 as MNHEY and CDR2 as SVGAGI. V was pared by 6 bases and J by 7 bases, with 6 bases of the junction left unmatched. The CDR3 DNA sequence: TGTGCCAGCAGGGACAGGGGAGTTGGTGGCTACACCTTC. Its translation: CASRDRGVGGYTF.

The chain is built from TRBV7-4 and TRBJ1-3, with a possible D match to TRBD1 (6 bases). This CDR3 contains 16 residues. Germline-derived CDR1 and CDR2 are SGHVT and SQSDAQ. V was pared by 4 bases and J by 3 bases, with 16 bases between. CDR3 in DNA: TGTGCCAGCAGCTATTTAGGTGGGACAATTGGAAACACCATATATTTT. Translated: CASSYLGGTIGNTIYF.

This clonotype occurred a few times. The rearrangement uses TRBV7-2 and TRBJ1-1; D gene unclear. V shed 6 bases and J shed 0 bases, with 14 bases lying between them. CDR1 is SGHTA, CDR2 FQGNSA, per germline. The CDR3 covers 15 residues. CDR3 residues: CASRTGVQLNTEAFF. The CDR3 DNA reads TGTGCCAGCAGAACCGGGGTACAACTGAACACTGAAGCTTTCTTT.

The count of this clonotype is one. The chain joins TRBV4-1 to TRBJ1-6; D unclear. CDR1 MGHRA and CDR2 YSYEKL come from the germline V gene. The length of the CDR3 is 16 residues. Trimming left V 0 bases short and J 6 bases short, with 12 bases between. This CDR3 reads CASSQDQAVVNSPLHF. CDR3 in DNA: TGCGCCAGCAGCCAAGATCAGGCAGTCGTTAATTCACCCCTCCACTTT.

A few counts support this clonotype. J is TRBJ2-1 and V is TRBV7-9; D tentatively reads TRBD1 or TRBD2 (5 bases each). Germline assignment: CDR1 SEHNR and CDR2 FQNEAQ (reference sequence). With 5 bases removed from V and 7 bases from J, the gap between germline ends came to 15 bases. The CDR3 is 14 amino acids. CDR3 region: CASSPPGPRNEQFF. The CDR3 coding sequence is TGTGCCAGCAGCCCCCCGGGGCCCCGAAATGAGCAGTTCTTC.

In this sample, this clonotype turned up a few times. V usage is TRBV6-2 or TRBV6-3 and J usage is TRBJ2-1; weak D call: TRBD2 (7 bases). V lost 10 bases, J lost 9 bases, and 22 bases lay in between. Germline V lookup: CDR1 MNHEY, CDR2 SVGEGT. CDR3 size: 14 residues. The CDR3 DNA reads TGTGCCACCCGTGAGGGGGGGGCCCTGAGTGAGCAGTTCTTC. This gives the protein CATREGGALSEQFF.

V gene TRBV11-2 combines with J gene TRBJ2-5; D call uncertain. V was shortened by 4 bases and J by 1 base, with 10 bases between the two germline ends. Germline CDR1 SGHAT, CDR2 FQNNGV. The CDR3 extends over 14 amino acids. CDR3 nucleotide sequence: TGTGCCAGCAGCTATCGTAGAGCCCAAGAGACCCAGTACTTC. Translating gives CASSYRRAQETQYF. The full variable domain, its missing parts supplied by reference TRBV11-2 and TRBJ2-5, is EAGVAQSPRYKIIEKRQSVAFWCNPISGHATLYWYQQILGQGPKLLIQFQNNGVVDDSQLPKDRFSAERLKGVDSTLKIQPAKLEDSAVYLCASSYRRAQETQYFGPGTRLLVL.

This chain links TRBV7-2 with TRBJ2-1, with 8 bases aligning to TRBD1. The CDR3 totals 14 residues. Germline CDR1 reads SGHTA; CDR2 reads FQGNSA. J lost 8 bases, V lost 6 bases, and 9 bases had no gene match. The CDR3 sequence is CASRGQGALDEQFF. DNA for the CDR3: TGTGCCAGCAGAGGGCAGGGGGCATTGGATGAGCAGTTCTTC.

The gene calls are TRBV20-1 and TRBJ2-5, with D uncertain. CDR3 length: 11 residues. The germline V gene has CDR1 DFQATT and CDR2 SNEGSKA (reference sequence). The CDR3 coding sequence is TGCACCGCAGAGGAACAAGAGACCCAGTACTTC. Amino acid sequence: CTAEEQETQYF.

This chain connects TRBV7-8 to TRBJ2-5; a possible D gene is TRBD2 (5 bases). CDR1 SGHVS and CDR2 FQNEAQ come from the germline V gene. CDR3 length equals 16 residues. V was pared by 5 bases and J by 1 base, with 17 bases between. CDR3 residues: CASSIVIQRTQETQYF. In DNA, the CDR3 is TGTGCCAGCAGCATAGTCATCCAGCGGACCCAAGAGACCCAGTACTTC.

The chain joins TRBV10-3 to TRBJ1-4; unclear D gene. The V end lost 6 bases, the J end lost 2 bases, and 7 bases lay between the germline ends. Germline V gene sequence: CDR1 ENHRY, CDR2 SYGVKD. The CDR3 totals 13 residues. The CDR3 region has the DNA TGTGCCATCAGGGGGAGGACTAATGAAAAACTGTTTTTT. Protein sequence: CAIRGRTNEKLFF.

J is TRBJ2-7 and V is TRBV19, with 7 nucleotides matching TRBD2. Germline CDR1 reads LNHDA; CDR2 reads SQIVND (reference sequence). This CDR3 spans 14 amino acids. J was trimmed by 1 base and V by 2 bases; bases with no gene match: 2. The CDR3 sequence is CASSITGGSYEQYF. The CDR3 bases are TGTGCCAGTAGTATAACCGGGGGGTCCTACGAGCAGTACTTC.

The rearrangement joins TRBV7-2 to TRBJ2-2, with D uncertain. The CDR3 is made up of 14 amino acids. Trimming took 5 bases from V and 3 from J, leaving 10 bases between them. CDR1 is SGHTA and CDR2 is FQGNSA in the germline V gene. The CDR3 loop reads CASSLRYYTGELFF. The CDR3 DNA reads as TGTGCCAGCAGCCTTAGATATTACACCGGGGAGCTGTTTTTT.

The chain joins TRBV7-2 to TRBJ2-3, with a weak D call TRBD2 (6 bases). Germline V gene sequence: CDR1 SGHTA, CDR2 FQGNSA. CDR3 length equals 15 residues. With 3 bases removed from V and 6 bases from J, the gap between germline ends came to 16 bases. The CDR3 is CASSFGLINTDTQYF. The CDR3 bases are TGTGCCAGCAGCTTCGGACTAATTAATACGGATACGCAGTATTTT. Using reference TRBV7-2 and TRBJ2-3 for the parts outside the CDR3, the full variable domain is GAGVSQSPSNKVTEKGKDVELRCDPISGHTALYWYRQSLGQGLEFLIYFQGNSAPDKSGLPSDRFSAERTGGSVSTLTIQRTQQEDSAVYLCASSFGLINTDTQYFGPGTRLTVL.